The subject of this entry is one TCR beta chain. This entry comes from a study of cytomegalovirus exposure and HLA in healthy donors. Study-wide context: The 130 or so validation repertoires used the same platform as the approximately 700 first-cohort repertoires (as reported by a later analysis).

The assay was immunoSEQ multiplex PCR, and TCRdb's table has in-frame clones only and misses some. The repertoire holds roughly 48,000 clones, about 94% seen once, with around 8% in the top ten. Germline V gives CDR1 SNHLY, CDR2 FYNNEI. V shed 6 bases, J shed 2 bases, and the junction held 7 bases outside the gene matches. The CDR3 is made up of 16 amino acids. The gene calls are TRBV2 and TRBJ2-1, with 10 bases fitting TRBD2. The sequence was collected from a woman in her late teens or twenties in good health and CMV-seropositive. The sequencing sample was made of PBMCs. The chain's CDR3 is CASRPAGGVTYNEQFF. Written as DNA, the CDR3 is TGTGCCAGCAGGCCAGCGGGAGGGGTCACCTACAATGAGCAGTTCTTC.